Sequencing of this T cell receptor (beta chain) was carried out in a study of cytomegalovirus exposure and HLA in healthy donors. Study information: Some 85 million unique TCRs, all from HLA-typed donors, were included in an early release of the data. About four fifths of roughly 400 genotyped donors fell in the Caucasian-associated ancestry cluster. The study's findings and limits: Generally TCR sequences proved uncommon, though certain public TCRs appeared in numerous donors.

The PCR made use of 60 Vbeta and 13 Jbeta primers. Sequencing was performed with immunoSEQ multiplex PCR; in TCRdb, only in-frame clones are kept and a portion is missing. The ten top clones account for 1.5% to 2%, within a sample of around 130,000 clones. The CDR3 has 18 amino acids. Trimming removed 4 bases at V and 2 bases at J, with 19 bases between. Per germline, CDR1 SGHRS and CDR2 YFSETQ. As for this clone: Its antigen is still unknown.

The specimen sequenced was PBMCs. The chain uses TRBV5-1 and TRBJ1-6; D unclear. The clonotype was recovered from a woman in her sixties or seventies in good health and CMV-seronegative. CDR3 nucleotide sequence: TGCGCCAGCAGCCTAGAGGGCCCCCGAAGGGCCTATAATTCACCCCTCCACTTT. This codes for CASSLEGPRRAYNSPLHF.